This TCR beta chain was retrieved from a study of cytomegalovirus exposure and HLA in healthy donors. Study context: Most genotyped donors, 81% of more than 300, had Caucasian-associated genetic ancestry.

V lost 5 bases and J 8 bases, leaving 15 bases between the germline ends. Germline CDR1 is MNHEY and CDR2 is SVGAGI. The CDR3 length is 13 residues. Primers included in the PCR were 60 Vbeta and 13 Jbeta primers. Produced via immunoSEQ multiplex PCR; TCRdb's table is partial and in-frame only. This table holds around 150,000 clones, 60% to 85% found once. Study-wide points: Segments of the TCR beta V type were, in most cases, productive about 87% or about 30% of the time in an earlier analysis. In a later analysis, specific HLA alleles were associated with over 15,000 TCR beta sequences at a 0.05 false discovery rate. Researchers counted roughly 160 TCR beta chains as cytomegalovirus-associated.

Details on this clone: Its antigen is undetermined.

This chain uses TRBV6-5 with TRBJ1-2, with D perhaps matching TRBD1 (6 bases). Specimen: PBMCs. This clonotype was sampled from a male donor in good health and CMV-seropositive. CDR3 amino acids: CASSMGQISGYTF. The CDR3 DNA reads TGTGCCAGCAGTATGGGACAAATCTCAGGCTACACCTTC.